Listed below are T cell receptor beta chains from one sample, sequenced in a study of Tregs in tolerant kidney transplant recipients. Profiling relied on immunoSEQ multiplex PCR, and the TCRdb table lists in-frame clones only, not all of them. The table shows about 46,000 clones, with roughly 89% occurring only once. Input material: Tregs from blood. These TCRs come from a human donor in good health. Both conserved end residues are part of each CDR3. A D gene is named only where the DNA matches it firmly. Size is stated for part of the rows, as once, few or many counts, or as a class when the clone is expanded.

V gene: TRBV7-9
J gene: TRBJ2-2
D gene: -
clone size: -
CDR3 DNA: TGTGCCAGCGGCCACGGTCGCGACAGCTCAGGACCCGGGGAGCTGTTTTTT
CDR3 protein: CASGHGRDSSGPGELFF

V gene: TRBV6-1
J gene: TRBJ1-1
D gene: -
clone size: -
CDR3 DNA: TGTGCCAGCAGTCCCCAAGGGTCAGCTTTCTTT
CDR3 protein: CASSPQGSAFF

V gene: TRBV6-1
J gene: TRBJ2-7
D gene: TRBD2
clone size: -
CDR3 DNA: TGTGGAAGCAGCCGGAGCGGGAGTGGCTCCTACGAGCAGTACTTC
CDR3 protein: CGSSRSGSGSYEQYF

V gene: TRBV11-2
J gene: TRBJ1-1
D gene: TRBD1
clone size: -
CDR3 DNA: TGTGCCAGCACCCCTTGGGAGCAGGGGGCGTTTGAAGCTTTCTTT
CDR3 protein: CASTPWEQGAFEAFF

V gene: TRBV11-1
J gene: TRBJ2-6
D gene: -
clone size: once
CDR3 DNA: TGTGCCAGCAGCTTAAGGGGTGGCTCTGGGGCCAACGTCCTGACTTTC
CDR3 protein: CASSLRGGSGANVLTF

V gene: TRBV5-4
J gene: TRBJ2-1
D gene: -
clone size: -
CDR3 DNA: TGTGCCAGCAGCCCACGAGTCGTCTACAATGAGCAGTTCTTC
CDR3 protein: CASSPRVVYNEQFF

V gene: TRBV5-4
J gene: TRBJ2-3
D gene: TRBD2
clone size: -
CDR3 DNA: TGTGCCAGCAGCTTGAGAAGCGGGGGCATCACAGATACGCAGTATTTT
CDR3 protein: CASSLRSGGITDTQYF

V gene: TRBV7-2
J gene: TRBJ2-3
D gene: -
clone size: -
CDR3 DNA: TGTGCCAGCGGAGTTGCGGATCCCAGCACAGATACGCAGTATTTT
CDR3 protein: CASGVADPSTDTQYF

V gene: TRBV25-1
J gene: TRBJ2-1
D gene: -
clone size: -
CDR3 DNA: TGTGCCAGCAGTGAATATACGACAGACAATGAGCAGTTCTTC
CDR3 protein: CASSEYTTDNEQFF

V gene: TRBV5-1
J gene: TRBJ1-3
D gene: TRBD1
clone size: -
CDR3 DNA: TGCGCCAGCAGCTCCCACAGGGGCGGCTCTGGAAACACCATATATTTT
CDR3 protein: CASSSHRGGSGNTIYF

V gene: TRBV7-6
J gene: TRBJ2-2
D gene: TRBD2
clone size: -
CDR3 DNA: TGTGCCAGCAGCGTGCTAGCGGGGACGAACACCGGGGAGCTGTTTTTT
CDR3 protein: CASSVLAGTNTGELFF

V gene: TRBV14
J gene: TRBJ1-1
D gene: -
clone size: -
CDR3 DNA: TGTGCCAGCAGCCAACACATGTCCCAGGACATGAACACTGAAGCTTTCTTT
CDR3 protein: CASSQHMSQDMNTEAFF

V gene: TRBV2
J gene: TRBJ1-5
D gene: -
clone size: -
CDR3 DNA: TGTGCCAGCAGAAGGGCGCAGGGTCAGCCCCAGCATTTT
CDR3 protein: CASRRAQGQPQHF

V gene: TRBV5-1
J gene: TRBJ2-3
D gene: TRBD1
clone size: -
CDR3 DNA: TGCGCCAGCTCGACAGGGAACACAGATACGCAGTATTTT
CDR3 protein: CASSTGNTDTQYF

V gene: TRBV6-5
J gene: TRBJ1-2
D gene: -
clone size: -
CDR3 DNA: TGTGCCAGCAGTCATTACCGGGACGGAGACTATGGCTACACCTTC
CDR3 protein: CASSHYRDGDYGYTF

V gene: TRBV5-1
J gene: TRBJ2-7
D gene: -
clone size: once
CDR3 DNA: TGCGCCAGCAGCCCGGACGGGTCGGGACGCGGTTACGAGCAGTACTTC
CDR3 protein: CASSPDGSGRGYEQYF

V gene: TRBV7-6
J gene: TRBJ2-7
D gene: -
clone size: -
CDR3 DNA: TGTGCCAGCAGCTTAGCGCTAAGCTACGAGCAGTACTTC
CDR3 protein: CASSLALSYEQYF

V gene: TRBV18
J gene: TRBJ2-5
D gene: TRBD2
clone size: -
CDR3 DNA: TGTGCCAGCTCACCGGTGAGCGGGGCTCAAGAGACCCAGTACTTC
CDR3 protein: CASSPVSGAQETQYF

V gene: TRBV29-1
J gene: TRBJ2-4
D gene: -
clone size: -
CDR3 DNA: TGCAGCGTTGTTCTGGGGGGCACATGGAAAAACATTCAGTACTTC
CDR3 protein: CSVVLGGTWKNIQYF

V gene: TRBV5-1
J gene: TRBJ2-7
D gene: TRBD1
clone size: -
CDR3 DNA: TGCGCCAGCAGCTTGGCCGGGACAGGGACGTACGAGCAGTACTTC
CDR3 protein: CASSLAGTGTYEQYF

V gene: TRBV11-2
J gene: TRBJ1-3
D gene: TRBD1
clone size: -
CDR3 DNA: TGTGCCAGCAGCTTAGTCCCAGGGGGTATCGGAAACACCATATATTTT
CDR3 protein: CASSLVPGGIGNTIYF

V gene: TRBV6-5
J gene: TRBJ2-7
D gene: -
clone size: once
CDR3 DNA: TGTGCCAGCAGTCGTCGGGGGGCTACCTACGAGCAGTACTTC
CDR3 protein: CASSRRGATYEQYF

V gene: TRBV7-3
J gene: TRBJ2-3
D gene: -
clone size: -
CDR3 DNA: TGTACCAGCAGCTTAATGGGACAAGGAACAGATACGCAGTATTTT
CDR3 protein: CTSSLMGQGTDTQYF

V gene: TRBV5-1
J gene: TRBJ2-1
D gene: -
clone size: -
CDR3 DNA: TGCGCCAGCAGCTTGGGGTCAGGGAGCTCCTACAATGAGCAGTTCTTC
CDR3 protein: CASSLGSGSSYNEQFF